This is a list of T cell receptor beta chains from one sample in a study of cytomegalovirus exposure and HLA in healthy donors. The table came from immunoSEQ multiplex PCR; TCRdb's copy has only in-frame clones and leaves some out. This sample has about 99,000 clones, with 10% found just once. The sequenced sample was PBMCs. The receptors shown here come from a man aged 40-49 years in good health and CMV-seropositive. CDR3s include the opening cysteine and the closing phenylalanine or tryptophan. D genes are given only for firm matches. Clone size is stated in some rows and not others, as once, few, many or a class when expanded.

CDR3 DNA: TGTGCCAGCAGCCCGGGTGGAGAGCACATTCAGTACTTC; CDR3 protein: CASSPGGEHIQYF; V gene: TRBV5-6; D gene: NA; clone size: NA; J gene: TRBJ2-4
CDR3 DNA: TGTGCCAGCAGTGACTCGGGCTCTGGGGCCAACGTCATGACTTTT; CDR3 protein: CASSDSGSGANVMTF; V gene: TRBV6-4; D gene: NA; clone size: NA; J gene: TRBJ2-6
CDR3 DNA: TGTGCCAGCAGCTTAGAGGAGTATACTGAAGCTTTCTTT; CDR3 protein: CASSLEEYTEAFF; V gene: TRBV7-6; D gene: NA; clone size: few; J gene: TRBJ1-1
CDR3 DNA: TGCGCCAGCAGCCCCAACCCGGGACAGGGGGCTTACGAGCAGTACTTC; CDR3 protein: CASSPNPGQGAYEQYF; V gene: TRBV5-1; D gene: TRBD1; clone size: few; J gene: TRBJ2-7
CDR3 DNA: TGTGCCAGCTCACCGGGACAGTTTGATCAGCCCCAGCATTTT; CDR3 protein: CASSPGQFDQPQHF; V gene: TRBV18; D gene: TRBD1; clone size: NA; J gene: TRBJ1-5
CDR3 DNA: TGTGCCAGTATTGGCCTGGGACAGGGGGTTTACGAGCAGTACTTC; CDR3 protein: CASIGLGQGVYEQYF; V gene: TRBV19; D gene: TRBD1; clone size: few; J gene: TRBJ2-7
CDR3 DNA: TGTGCCAGCAGCACTAGCGGAAGCTCCTACAATGAGCAGTTCTTC; CDR3 protein: CASSTSGSSYNEQFF; V gene: TRBV9; D gene: TRBD2; clone size: NA; J gene: TRBJ2-1
CDR3 DNA: TGTGCCAGCACCCTCCTCCGACATGATAGCAATCAGCCCCAGCATTTT; CDR3 protein: CASTLLRHDSNQPQHF; V gene: TRBV7-8; D gene: NA; clone size: few; J gene: TRBJ1-5
CDR3 DNA: TGTGCCAGCCCCGAACTAGCGGGACCGAGGGATACGCAGTATTTT; CDR3 protein: CASPELAGPRDTQYF; V gene: TRBV28; D gene: TRBD2; clone size: NA; J gene: TRBJ2-3
CDR3 DNA: TGTGCCACCAGCAGTTCGGGTAAGACCTACGAGCAGTACTTC; CDR3 protein: CATSSSGKTYEQYF; V gene: TRBV15; D gene: NA; clone size: NA; J gene: TRBJ2-7
CDR3 DNA: TGTGCCAGCAGTGAGGGGGGGGAGACCCAGTACTTC; CDR3 protein: CASSEGGETQYF; V gene: TRBV2; D gene: TRBD2; clone size: NA; J gene: TRBJ2-5
CDR3 DNA: TGTGCCAGCAGACCTCATGTGGGACTAGCTTCTGTCAATGAGCAGTTCTTC; CDR3 protein: CASRPHVGLASVNEQFF; V gene: TRBV7-8; D gene: TRBD2; clone size: NA; J gene: TRBJ2-1
CDR3 DNA: TGTGCCAGCAGGGGAGGGGACTACACTGAAGCTTTCTTT; CDR3 protein: CASRGGDYTEAFF; V gene: TRBV6-4; D gene: NA; clone size: few; J gene: TRBJ1-1
CDR3 DNA: TGTGCCAGCAGCTTATTCAGCAATGAGCAGTTCTTC; CDR3 protein: CASSLFSNEQFF; V gene: TRBV7-8; D gene: NA; clone size: NA; J gene: TRBJ2-1
CDR3 DNA: TGTGCCAGCAGCGACAGGGCGAACACCGGGGAGCTGTTTTTT; CDR3 protein: CASSDRANTGELFF; V gene: TRBV7-9; D gene: TRBD1; clone size: few; J gene: TRBJ2-2
CDR3 DNA: TGTGCCAGCATCCCCTGGGGGGGGGCGAATCAGCCCCAGCATTTT; CDR3 protein: CASIPWGGANQPQHF; V gene: TRBV7-2; D gene: NA; clone size: NA; J gene: TRBJ1-5
CDR3 DNA: TGTGCCAGCAGCCTTCAGGGGGGCCCTTTCGGCTACACCTTC; CDR3 protein: CASSLQGGPFGYTF; V gene: TRBV14; D gene: TRBD1; clone size: once; J gene: TRBJ1-2
CDR3 DNA: TGTGCCAGCAGGGTCGGGAGGGCGGTAGAGACCCAGTACTTC; CDR3 protein: CASRVGRAVETQYF; V gene: TRBV7-2; D gene: TRBD2; clone size: NA; J gene: TRBJ2-5
CDR3 DNA: TGCGCCAGCAGACCCGGGGGGACACTCGATATCTTCGCCACCTTC; CDR3 protein: CASRPGGTLDIFATF; V gene: TRBV5-1; D gene: NA; clone size: few; J gene: TRBJ1-2
CDR3 DNA: TGTGCCAGCAGCCTTGCGGCTTCCTACAATGAGCAGTTCTTC; CDR3 protein: CASSLAASYNEQFF; V gene: TRBV11-2; D gene: NA; clone size: NA; J gene: TRBJ2-1
CDR3 DNA: TGCGCCAGCAGCCACCTTATCGCGGGAGGGCCCACCACAGATACGCAGTATTTT; CDR3 protein: CASSHLIAGGPTTDTQYF; V gene: TRBV4-3; D gene: TRBD2; clone size: NA; J gene: TRBJ2-3
CDR3 DNA: TGCGCCAGCAGCTTGGGAACTAGCCCCTACGAGCAGTACTTC; CDR3 protein: CASSLGTSPYEQYF; V gene: TRBV5-1; D gene: NA; clone size: NA; J gene: TRBJ2-7
CDR3 DNA: TGTGCCAGCAGTTCAGGGGACAATCAGCCCCAGCATTTT; CDR3 protein: CASSSGDNQPQHF; V gene: TRBV9; D gene: NA; clone size: few; J gene: TRBJ1-5
CDR3 DNA: TGTGCCAGTCGGGAGACCACAGATACGCAGTATTTT; CDR3 protein: CASRETTDTQYF; V gene: TRBV19; D gene: NA; clone size: few; J gene: TRBJ2-3
CDR3 DNA: TGCGCCAGCAGCCAAGGGGACAGATCCTACGAGCAGTACTTC; CDR3 protein: CASSQGDRSYEQYF; V gene: TRBV4-1; D gene: TRBD1; clone size: NA; J gene: TRBJ2-7
CDR3 DNA: TGTGCCAGCAGCGGCCGGGACTTCTCCTACAATGAGCAGTTCTTC; CDR3 protein: CASSGRDFSYNEQFF; V gene: TRBV5-8; D gene: NA; clone size: NA; J gene: TRBJ2-1
CDR3 DNA: TGTGCCAGCAGCCAAGATGGGACTAGCGCCTACAATGAGCAGTTCTTC; CDR3 protein: CASSQDGTSAYNEQFF; V gene: TRBV4-2; D gene: TRBD2; clone size: NA; J gene: TRBJ2-1
CDR3 DNA: TGTGCCAGCAGCTTTTCAGAGGGACTAGCGGAATCTAGCACAGATGCGCAGTATTTT; CDR3 protein: CASSFSEGLAESSTDAQYF; V gene: TRBV7-8; D gene: TRBD2; clone size: NA; J gene: TRBJ2-3
CDR3 DNA: TGTGCCAGCAGCCTTAGCGGGGGGCCCTACGAGCAGTACTTC; CDR3 protein: CASSLSGGPYEQYF; V gene: TRBV11-3; D gene: TRBD2; clone size: few; J gene: TRBJ2-7
CDR3 DNA: TGTGCCAGCAGTATTCGGACATCTGGACCCTATGGCTACACCTTC; CDR3 protein: CASSIRTSGPYGYTF; V gene: TRBV6-1; D gene: NA; clone size: few; J gene: TRBJ1-2
CDR3 DNA: TGCGCCAGCAGCTTACGGGGGACCTTGGGAGAGACCCAGTACTTC; CDR3 protein: CASSLRGTLGETQYF; V gene: TRBV5-1; D gene: NA; clone size: few; J gene: TRBJ2-5
CDR3 DNA: TGTGCCAGCAGCTTTGACAGGGTGATCTCCTACGAGCAGTACTTC; CDR3 protein: CASSFDRVISYEQYF; V gene: TRBV11-3; D gene: TRBD1; clone size: NA; J gene: TRBJ2-7
CDR3 DNA: TGTGCCAGCAGTTTGTCTATAGTCGGGACAGGCGATGAAAAACTGTTTTTT; CDR3 protein: CASSLSIVGTGDEKLFF; V gene: TRBV28; D gene: TRBD1; clone size: NA; J gene: TRBJ1-4
CDR3 DNA: TGTGCCAGCAGGCCCCGGGACAGGGTCTGGGAGCAGTACTTC; CDR3 protein: CASRPRDRVWEQYF; V gene: TRBV27; D gene: TRBD1; clone size: few; J gene: TRBJ2-7
CDR3 DNA: TGTGCCACCGGACTAGCGGGATGGGAGACCCAGTACTTC; CDR3 protein: CATGLAGWETQYF; V gene: TRBV2; D gene: TRBD2; clone size: few; J gene: TRBJ2-5
CDR3 DNA: TGCGCCAGCAGCCCGGCGGGTAATGGAAACACCATATATTTT; CDR3 protein: CASSPAGNGNTIYF; V gene: TRBV5-1; D gene: NA; clone size: few; J gene: TRBJ1-3
CDR3 DNA: TGTGCCAGCAGTTCAGGGAGGTTGGACAATGAGCAGTTCTTC; CDR3 protein: CASSSGRLDNEQFF; V gene: TRBV25-1; D gene: NA; clone size: few; J gene: TRBJ2-1
CDR3 DNA: TGTGCCAGCAGCTTAAAAAGAGTCCCGGGGCCCCAGCATTTT; CDR3 protein: CASSLKRVPGPQHF; V gene: TRBV7-8; D gene: NA; clone size: NA; J gene: TRBJ1-5
CDR3 DNA: TGCAGCACAGGACTAGCGGGAGCGGGTGAGACCCAGTACTTC; CDR3 protein: CSTGLAGAGETQYF; V gene: TRBV29-1; D gene: TRBD2; clone size: few; J gene: TRBJ2-5
CDR3 DNA: TGTGCCAGCAGCTTAGGGCAGAGCAATCAGCCCCAGCATTTT; CDR3 protein: CASSLGQSNQPQHF; V gene: TRBV7-2; D gene: NA; clone size: few; J gene: TRBJ1-5
CDR3 DNA: TGTGCCAGCACCCCGACAGGGGGCGCAGGACAGCCCCAGCATTTT; CDR3 protein: CASTPTGGAGQPQHF; V gene: TRBV6-1; D gene: TRBD1; clone size: NA; J gene: TRBJ1-5
CDR3 DNA: TGTGCCAGCAGCACAAGACTACCATATCAAGAGACCCAGTACTTC; CDR3 protein: CASSTRLPYQETQYF; V gene: TRBV7-9; D gene: NA; clone size: NA; J gene: TRBJ2-5
CDR3 DNA: TGTGCCAGCAGCGCCGGTGACAGGGGTTTCCAAGAGACCCAGTACTTC; CDR3 protein: CASSAGDRGFQETQYF; V gene: TRBV7-9; D gene: TRBD1; clone size: NA; J gene: TRBJ2-5
CDR3 DNA: TGTGCCAGTAGTATACCCAGAGGGCCTAGCGGGACGGATGAGCAGTTCTTC; CDR3 protein: CASSIPRGPSGTDEQFF; V gene: TRBV19; D gene: TRBD2; clone size: many; J gene: TRBJ2-1
CDR3 DNA: TGTGCCAGCAGTTTAAGAGCCTACGAGCAGTACTTC; CDR3 protein: CASSLRAYEQYF; V gene: TRBV25-1; D gene: NA; clone size: few; J gene: TRBJ2-7
CDR3 DNA: TGTGCCAGCAGTCACCGGGAGCCCACCGGGGAGCTGTTTTTT; CDR3 protein: CASSHREPTGELFF; V gene: TRBV6-5; D gene: NA; clone size: NA; J gene: TRBJ2-2
CDR3 DNA: TGTGCCAGCAGCGGCACCTCTAGCGGGAACACCGGGGAGCTGTTTTTT; CDR3 protein: CASSGTSSGNTGELFF; V gene: TRBV9; D gene: TRBD2; clone size: few; J gene: TRBJ2-2
CDR3 DNA: TGTGCCAGCAGCTTATTCGGACAAAACACCGGGGAGCTGTTTTTT; CDR3 protein: CASSLFGQNTGELFF; V gene: TRBV5-6; D gene: NA; clone size: few; J gene: TRBJ2-2
CDR3 DNA: TGTGCCAGCAGCTTACTCACGGGGAGCTCCTACAATGAGCAGTTCTTC; CDR3 protein: CASSLLTGSSYNEQFF; V gene: TRBV5-4; D gene: NA; clone size: many; J gene: TRBJ2-1
CDR3 DNA: TGTGCCAGCAGGTTCGAGGCTAGCCTGGGTACAGATACGCAGTATTTT; CDR3 protein: CASRFEASLGTDTQYF; V gene: TRBV13; D gene: NA; clone size: few; J gene: TRBJ2-3
CDR3 DNA: TGTGCCAGCAGCGGCCGGGAATACTCCTACGAGCAGTACTTC; CDR3 protein: CASSGREYSYEQYF; V gene: TRBV9; D gene: NA; clone size: NA; J gene: TRBJ2-7
CDR3 DNA: TGCGCCAGCAGCTTTCCGACACCTATGAACACTGAAGCTTTCTTT; CDR3 protein: CASSFPTPMNTEAFF; V gene: TRBV5-1; D gene: NA; clone size: NA; J gene: TRBJ1-1
CDR3 DNA: TGTGCCAGCAGTGAATACCCCTCCGACAACTACGAGCAGTACTTC; CDR3 protein: CASSEYPSDNYEQYF; V gene: TRBV25-1; D gene: NA; clone size: few; J gene: TRBJ2-7
CDR3 DNA: TGTGCCAGTAGCGATTCTATCCTAGCGGGAGTCTACAATGAGCAGTTCTTC; CDR3 protein: CASSDSILAGVYNEQFF; V gene: TRBV19; D gene: TRBD2; clone size: few; J gene: TRBJ2-1
CDR3 DNA: TGCGCCAGCAGCCGCCAGGGAGGTGATGAAAAACTGTTTTTT; CDR3 protein: CASSRQGGDEKLFF; V gene: TRBV5-1; D gene: NA; clone size: few; J gene: TRBJ1-4
CDR3 DNA: TGCGCCAGCAGCCCTTCACAGGGGGAAAAACTGTTTTTT; CDR3 protein: CASSPSQGEKLFF; V gene: TRBV4-1; D gene: TRBD1; clone size: NA; J gene: TRBJ1-4
CDR3 DNA: TGTGCCAGCAGTGAAAGGCCTAGCGGGGCCTCCTACAATGAGCAGTTCTTC; CDR3 protein: CASSERPSGASYNEQFF; V gene: TRBV2; D gene: TRBD2; clone size: NA; J gene: TRBJ2-1
CDR3 DNA: TGCGCCAGCAGCTCGGTAAACAGGTTCGAGCAGTACTTC; CDR3 protein: CASSSVNRFEQYF; V gene: TRBV5-1; D gene: NA; clone size: NA; J gene: TRBJ2-7
CDR3 DNA: TGTGCCAGCAGCTTGGGGCTAGCGGGAGAGCAGTTCTTC; CDR3 protein: CASSLGLAGEQFF; V gene: TRBV5-6; D gene: TRBD2; clone size: NA; J gene: TRBJ2-1
CDR3 DNA: TGTGCCAGCAGCCAGGACAGGGGAGCAGATACGCAGTATTTT; CDR3 protein: CASSQDRGADTQYF; V gene: TRBV5-4; D gene: TRBD1; clone size: NA; J gene: TRBJ2-3